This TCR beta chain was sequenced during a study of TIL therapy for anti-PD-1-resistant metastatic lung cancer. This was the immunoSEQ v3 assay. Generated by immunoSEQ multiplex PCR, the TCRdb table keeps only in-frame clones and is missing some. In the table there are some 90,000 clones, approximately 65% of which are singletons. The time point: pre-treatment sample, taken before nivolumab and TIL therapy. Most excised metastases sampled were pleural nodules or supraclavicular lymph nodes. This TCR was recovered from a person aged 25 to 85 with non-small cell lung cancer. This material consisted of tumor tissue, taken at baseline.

CDR3 DNA: TGTGCCAGCAGTTACTATCTTCGTGGACTCTCTTCCTACAATGAGCAGTTCTTC. It translates to CASSYYLRGLSSYNEQFF. V usage is TRBV6-2 or TRBV6-3 and J usage is TRBJ2-1, with D maybe TRBD2 (5 bases). V gave up 1 base and J gave up 1 base, with 17 bases separating them. The V gene's germline CDR1 is MNHEY and CDR2 SVGEGT. This CDR3 has 18 residues.